A selection of T cell receptor beta chains follows, all from one sample in a study of blood T cell repertoires in COVID-19. TCRdb's copy holds only in-frame clones and misses some; the assay was immunoSEQ multiplex PCR. The sample lists about 120,000 clones, about 85% seen once, with around 5.1% in the top ten. The source material was peripheral blood. These receptor sequences come from a human donor in a cohort sampled during active COVID-19. The CDR3 runs from the conserved cysteine through the conserved F or W. D genes are given only for firm matches. For some rows the clone size is stated as once, few or many, or as a class when expanded; others skip it.

abundance	d_gene	v_gene	j_gene	CDR3aa	CDR3nt
once	.	TRBV7-2	TRBJ1-5	CASSTVGDSNQPQHF	TGTGCCAGCAGCACGGTGGGAGATAGCAATCAGCCCCAGCATTTT
.	TRBD1	TRBV28	TRBJ1-1	CASSSFWATGGRGTEAFF	TGTGCCAGCAGTTCATTTTGGGCCACAGGGGGCCGTGGCACTGAAGCTTTCTTT
.	.	TRBV6-2/TRBV6-3	TRBJ2-7	CASSYSGGTYEQYF	TGTGCCAGCAGTTACTCGGGAGGAACCTACGAGCAGTACTTC
.	TRBD1	TRBV18	TRBJ2-3	CASSLNDRALSTDTQYF	TGTGCCAGCTCACTCAACGACAGGGCCTTGAGCACAGATACGCAGTATTTT
.	TRBD1	TRBV9	TRBJ1-5	CASSVGDRLNQPQHF	TGTGCCAGCAGCGTAGGGGACAGACTCAATCAGCCCCAGCATTTT
.	.	TRBV7-6	TRBJ2-1	CASSSRGAKISEQFF	TGTGCCAGCAGCTCCAGGGGAGCAAAGATTAGTGAGCAGTTCTTC
.	.	TRBV19	TRBJ1-5	CASSPREGGRSNQPQHF	TGTGCCAGTAGTCCCAGGGAGGGGGGAAGGAGCAATCAGCCCCAGCATTTT
.	.	TRBV19	TRBJ2-3	CASSSGLASSQDTQYF	TGTGCCAGTAGTTCGGGACTGGCCTCCTCCCAAGATACGCAGTATTTT
.	.	TRBV21-1	TRBJ1-6	CASSGHRQDLLYNSPLHF	TGTGCCAGCAGCGGACACCGACAGGACCTACTATATAATTCACCCCTCCACTTT
once	.	TRBV19	TRBJ1-2	CASNFRYGYTF	TGTGCCAGTAATTTTCGTTATGGCTACACCTTC
.	.	TRBV2	TRBJ2-3	CASSEAEGALTDTQYF	TGTGCCAGCAGTGAAGCGGAGGGGGCGCTCACAGATACGCAGTATTTT
few	.	TRBV5-4	TRBJ2-5	CASSIDWGQTQYF	TGTGCCAGCAGCATCGACTGGGGGCAGACCCAGTACTTC
.	TRBD1	TRBV18	TRBJ2-4	CASSPPTTGSIAKNIQYF	TGTGCCAGCTCACCACCTACGACAGGGTCGATAGCCAAAAACATTCAGTACTTC
.	.	TRBV27	TRBJ1-5	CASSYGGASNQPQHF	TGTGCCAGCAGTTATGGGGGCGCAAGCAATCAGCCCCAGCATTTT
few	.	TRBV19	TRBJ2-7	CASSFTTRSYEQYF	TGTGCCAGTAGTTTCACTACCCGCTCCTACGAGCAGTACTTC